This record concerns one TCR beta chain sequence. The germline V gene encodes CDR1 ENHRY and CDR2 SYGVKD. V dropped 3 bases and J dropped 4; count of bases not matched to a gene: 11. CDR3 length: 17 residues. Libraries were prepared by immunoSEQ multiplex PCR; TCRdb keeps only in-frame clonotypes and omits some of them. Of 110,000 to 150,000 clones listed, around 81% are singletons. The data were taken from a study of blood T cell repertoires in COVID-19. The clonotype was recovered from a human donor in a cohort sampled during active COVID-19. The rearrangement links TRBV10-3 to TRBJ1-5; TRBD1 matches at 8 bases. Sequenced input: peripheral blood. The CDR3 DNA is TGTGCCATCAGTGACTCACAGGGGGACCTGAAGAATCAGCCCCAGCATTTT. Protein sequence: CAISDSQGDLKNQPQHF.